This T cell receptor beta chain originates from a study of CD8+CD57+ T cells in acquired aplastic anemia. The germline CDR1 and CDR2 sequences are MNHEY and SVGEGT. Trimming took off 8 bases at V and 7 bases at J, with 17 bases between the two ends. There are 13 residues in the CDR3. Genomic DNA was employed as the template in profiling TCR beta VDJ and CDR3. TCRdb recomputed calls from the reads with MiXCR, one row per CDR3 protein. The sample has approximately 200,000 distinct CDR3 sequences; under 50% are singletons. An expansion of CD8+CD57+ cells by flow cytometry had been shown in patients chosen for sequencing.

This chain connects TRBV6-2 or TRBV6-3 to TRBJ1-2, with unresolved D. This clonotype was sampled from a human donor with aplastic anemia. Sequencing was performed on sorted CD4+, CD8+, or CD8+CD57+ T cells (not recorded which) from PBMCs. For the CDR3, the DNA is TGTGCCAGCCGACCCCCGGGGTCTGGTGGCTACACCTTC. It yields the protein CASRPPGSGGYTF.